This T cell receptor beta chain was captured by sequencing in a study of T cell changes during pregnancy in multiple sclerosis. Measured with immunoSEQ multiplex PCR; TCRdb has only the in-frame clones, and not every one. The sample shows about 40,000 clones, 90% of them seen only once. J gave up 1 base and V 1 base, and 0 bases lay outside the gene matches. This CDR3 spans 15 amino acids. The V gene's germline CDR1 is SNHLY and CDR2 FYNNEI. This sequence originates from a female donor with multiple sclerosis, enrolled in a pregnancy study. This rearrangement joins TRBV2 to TRBJ2-3, with 9 bases identical to TRBD2. Material: CD4+ T cells from peripheral blood mononuclear cells, obtained in the third trimester of pregnancy. Here the CDR3 DNA reads TGTGCCAGCAGTGAAGGACTAGCGGGCACAGATACGCAGTATTTT. Translation gives CASSEGLAGTDTQYF.